These T cell receptor beta chains were read from a single sample in a study of Graves' ophthalmopathy and Graves' hyperthyroidism. MiXCR, run by TCRdb on the multiplex PCR reads, gives a single entry per CDR3 protein. The table includes hundreds of thousands of distinct CDR3 sequences, roughly 20% detected once. Sequenced: peripheral blood. These receptors originate from a woman younger than 35 with stable Graves' hyperthyroidism. Each CDR3 is given with its conserved first and last residue. A D gene is named only where the DNA matches it firmly. Size values are once, few and many counts, or a class for expanded clones, and some rows have none.

clone_size	d_call	j_call	v_call	cdr3_aa	cdr3_nt
many	TRBD1	TRBJ2-7	TRBV4-2	CASSRRTGTPYEQYF	TGTGCCAGCAGCCGTCGGACAGGGACACCCTACGAGCAGTACTTC
many	-	TRBJ1-5	TRBV12-3/TRBV12-4	CASSPDARWGQPQHF	TGTGCCAGCAGTCCCGACGCCCGGTGGGGTCAGCCCCAGCATTTT
many	TRBD2	TRBJ2-5	TRBV6-1	CASRRRLAGGPRETQYF	TGTGCCAGCAGGCGTAGACTAGCGGGAGGCCCTAGAGAGACCCAGTACTTC
many	-	TRBJ2-2	TRBV6-2/TRBV6-3	CASSYLIGPRKNTGELFF	TGTGCCAGCAGTTACTTAATCGGTCCCAGGAAGAACACCGGGGAGCTGTTTTTT
many	-	TRBJ2-7	TRBV4-1	CASSQAGGRGYEQYF	TGCGCCAGCAGCCAAGCTGGAGGCCGGGGCTACGAGCAGTACTTC
many	TRBD2	TRBJ2-7	TRBV7-2	CASSLGLGPYEQYF	TGTGCCAGCAGCTTGGGACTAGGCCCCTACGAGCAGTACTTC
once	TRBD1	TRBJ1-3	TRBV12-3/TRBV12-4	CASRLTGSDTIYF	TGTGCCAGCAGGTTGACAGGGTCGGACACCATATATTTT
-	TRBD2	TRBJ2-7	TRBV11-1	CASSRAAGDLPYEQYF	TGTGCCAGCAGCAGAGCGGCGGGGGACTTGCCCTACGAGCAGTACTTC
many	TRBD1	TRBJ1-1	TRBV29-1	CSVADLGQGDTEAFF	TGCAGCGTTGCCGATCTGGGACAGGGTGACACTGAAGCTTTCTTT
many	-	TRBJ1-3	TRBV27	CASSLSWGSGNTIYF	TGTGCCAGCAGTTTATCTTGGGGGAGTGGAAACACCATATATTTT
-	-	TRBJ1-5	TRBV13	CASSLGGPRNQPQHF	TGTGCCAGCAGCTTAGGCGGGCCCCGCAATCAGCCCCAGCATTTT
-	-	TRBJ1-1	TRBV12-3/TRBV12-4	CASSLGEGMNTEAFF	TGTGCCAGCAGTTTAGGTGAGGGGATGAACACTGAAGCTTTCTTT
-	TRBD2	TRBJ2-2	TRBV20-1	CSASRLAGAQITGELFF	TGCAGTGCTAGTAGACTAGCGGGAGCGCAAATAACCGGGGAGCTGTTTTTT
-	-	TRBJ2-7	TRBV4-1	CASSSYPTMLVYEQYF	TGCGCCAGCAGCTCCTACCCGACTATGTTGGTCTACGAGCAGTACTTC
many	TRBD1	TRBJ2-2	TRBV6-1	CASSGGQGTTELFF	TGTGCCAGCAGTGGGGGACAGGGAACGACGGAGCTGTTTTTT
many	-	TRBJ1-6	TRBV10-3	CAISESTDRYNSPLHF	TGTGCCATCAGTGAGTCCACGGACAGATATAATTCACCCCTCCACTTT
many	-	TRBJ1-1	TRBV7-9	CASSRGVSDTEAFF	TGTGCCAGCAGCCGAGGGGTATCAGACACTGAAGCTTTCTTT
-	-	TRBJ1-2	TRBV7-8	CPSSLIGPKVHTF	TGTCCCAGCAGCTTAATCGGACCGAAAGTCCACACCTTC
many	TRBD1	TRBJ1-2	TRBV28	CASSPWTGNYGYTF	TGTGCCAGCAGTCCCTGGACAGGGAACTATGGCTACACCTTC
-	-	TRBJ1-3	TRBV5-1	CASSLAVDSGPGANTIYF	TGCGCCAGCAGCTTGGCCGTAGACAGTGGACCTGGTGCAAACACCATATATTTT
-	TRBD2	TRBJ2-5	TRBV20-1	CSARRLAGIKETQYF	TGCAGTGCTCGCCGACTAGCGGGAATTAAAGAGACCCAGTACTTC
many	-	TRBJ1-1	TRBV12-3/TRBV12-4	CASSRTVRNTEAFF	TGTGCCAGCAGTAGGACAGTCCGGAACACTGAAGCTTTCTTT
many	-	TRBJ1-1	TRBV5-4	CASSLAGRSMNTEAFF	TGTGCCAGCAGCTTGGCCGGGAGATCCATGAACACTGAAGCTTTCTTT
many	-	TRBJ2-7	TRBV7-6	CASSLGEGRKAAWYEQYF	TGTGCCAGCAGCTTAGGTGAAGGGAGGAAGGCGGCCTGGTACGAGCAGTACTTC
-	TRBD1	TRBJ2-7	TRBV6-2/TRBV6-3	CATKDPRGLEEEQYF	TGTGCCACCAAGGACCCCAGGGGGCTAGAGGAAGAGCAGTACTTC
few	TRBD2	TRBJ2-5	TRBV6-1	CASSEAAGGLPETQYF	TGTGCCAGCAGTGAAGCGGCGGGGGGGCTCCCCGAGACCCAGTACTTC
many	TRBD2	TRBJ2-7	TRBV6-5	CASSYSREGRSEQYF	TGTGCCAGCAGTTACTCGAGGGAGGGGAGGAGCGAGCAGTACTTC
many	-	TRBJ2-2	TRBV29-1	CSVAGTLNTGELFF	TGCAGCGTTGCCGGGACACTAAACACCGGGGAGCTGTTTTTT
many	TRBD2	TRBJ2-2	TRBV20-1	CSANIGTSTMNTGELFF	TGCAGTGCTAACATAGGGACTAGCACGATGAACACCGGGGAGCTGTTTTTT
-	-	TRBJ2-5	TRBV7-6	CASSVSGRRETQYF	TGTGCCAGCAGCGTGTCTGGGCGACGAGAGACCCAGTACTTC
many	-	TRBJ2-7	TRBV4-2	CASSPPSKLEQYF	TGTGCCAGCAGCCCCCCGTCTAAGCTCGAGCAGTACTTC
many	-	TRBJ1-5	TRBV6-5	CASSSGIPNQPQHF	TGTGCCAGCAGTTCAGGGATTCCTAATCAGCCCCAGCATTTT
many	-	TRBJ1-2	TRBV7-7	CASRPGRRGGYTF	TGTGCTAGCAGACCGGGGCGACGTGGGGGCTACACCTTC
once	-	TRBJ1-1	TRBV19	CASSIGTGLDTEAFF	TGTGCCAGTAGTATAGGAACAGGGTTGGACACTGAAGCTTTCTTT
-	-	TRBJ2-5	TRBV7-9	CASAWGAKTQYF	TGTGCCAGCGCGTGGGGGGCGAAGACCCAGTACTTC
many	-	TRBJ2-7	TRBV28	CASSLVGGTYEQYF	TGTGCCAGCAGTTTAGTAGGGGGGACCTACGAGCAGTACTTC
many	-	TRBJ2-5	TRBV6-1	CASSEAADRGQETQYF	TGTGCCAGCAGTGAAGCAGCTGACCGGGGCCAAGAGACCCAGTACTTC
many	TRBD1	TRBJ2-5	TRBV15	CATSGDRAQETQYF	TGTGCCACCAGCGGGGACAGGGCGCAAGAGACCCAGTACTTC
many	-	TRBJ1-1	TRBV11-1	CASSYTGGMNTEAFF	TGTGCCAGCAGCTATACGGGAGGGATGAACACTGAAGCTTTCTTT
-	-	TRBJ1-1	TRBV24-1	CATSDPRGKDTEAFF	TGTGCCACCAGTGATCCGAGAGGGAAGGACACTGAAGCTTTCTTT
many	-	TRBJ1-1	TRBV4-3	CASSQELSTEAFF	TGCGCCAGCAGCCAAGAGTTGAGCACTGAAGCTTTCTTT
many	TRBD1	TRBJ1-1	TRBV6-5	CASSYSGTETEAFF	TGTGCCAGCAGTTACTCGGGGACAGAAACAGAAGCTTTCTTT
many	-	TRBJ2-5	TRBV6-2/TRBV6-3	CASSYDAQETQYF	TGTGCCAGCAGTTACGACGCGCAAGAGACCCAGTACTTC
many	-	TRBJ2-5	TRBV29-1	CSVRISSQETQYF	TGCAGCGTTCGGATTAGCTCCCAAGAGACCCAGTACTTC
-	TRBD1	TRBJ1-3	TRBV12-3/TRBV12-4	CASSLAGTGSGNTIYF	TGTGCCAGCAGTTTAGCAGGGACAGGCTCTGGAAACACCATATATTTT
-	TRBD1	TRBJ2-2	TRBV11-1	CASSSGTGDLTGELFF	TGTGCCAGCAGCTCCGGGACAGGGGATTTAACCGGGGAGCTGTTTTTT
-	-	TRBJ2-5	TRBV27	CASSPDQQETQYF	TGTGCCAGCAGCCCAGACCAACAAGAGACCCAGTACTTC
-	TRBD1	TRBJ2-7	TRBV12-3/TRBV12-4	CASSLYTGVEQYF	TGTGCCAGCAGTTTGTATACAGGGGTCGAGCAGTACTTC
many	-	TRBJ2-2	TRBV11-2	CASSLEGGRTGELFF	TGTGCCAGCAGCTTAGAAGGGGGGCGCACCGGGGAGCTGTTTTTT
many	-	TRBJ1-1	TRBV6-1	CASITMNTEAFF	TGTGCCAGCATAACCATGAACACTGAAGCTTTCTTT
many	-	TRBJ1-2	TRBV6-2/TRBV6-3	CASSYPGQFDYGYTF	TGTGCCAGCAGTTACCCCGGACAGTTTGACTATGGCTACACCTTC
many	-	TRBJ1-6	TRBV11-2	CASSSGVGADNSPLHF	TGTGCCAGCAGCTCTGGGGTCGGGGCGGATAATTCACCCCTCCACTTT